This is a list of T cell receptor beta chains from one sample in a study of post-analysis software for immune sequencing data. One entry per CDR3 protein, called by TCRdb with MiXCR from the PCR reads. The sample contains approximately 460,000 distinct CDR3 sequences, over 35% of which appear only once. The sequencing input was blood. The receptor set was obtained from a girl aged 10-17 years with multiple sclerosis. The CDR3 runs from the conserved cysteine through the conserved F or W. The order of the fields is J gene, D gene, V gene, clone size, CDR3 protein, CDR3 DNA. The D gene is left open where the match is weak. Some rows have no size entry. The others give once, few or many, or a class for an expanded clone.

>TRBJ2-7|-|TRBV5-6|-
CASSRGGQGIHEQYF
TGTGCCAGCAGCCGGGGGGGACAGGGAATCCACGAGCAGTACTTC
>TRBJ2-1|TRBD2|TRBV7-6|few
CASSPPSGRVNEQFF
TGTGCCAGCAGCCCTCCTAGCGGGAGGGTCAATGAGCAGTTCTTC
>TRBJ1-1|TRBD1|TRBV2|few
CASSVQGAVTEAFF
TGTGCCAGCAGTGTGCAGGGGGCGGTCACTGAAGCTTTCTTT
>TRBJ1-1|TRBD1|TRBV27|-
CASSRRQGTNTEAFF
TGTGCCAGCAGTCGCCGACAGGGAACGAACACTGAAGCTTTCTTT
>TRBJ2-1|-|TRBV7-3|-
CASSPSRDVDEQFF
TGTGCCAGCAGCCCCTCTAGGGACGTCGATGAGCAGTTCTTC
>TRBJ2-5|TRBD1|TRBV4-2|many
CASSPGQGSETQYF
TGTGCCAGCAGCCCGGGACAGGGGTCAGAGACCCAGTACTTC
>TRBJ2-7|TRBD2|TRBV10-2|-
CASRALAGDYEQYF
TGCGCCAGCAGGGCACTAGCGGGAGATTACGAGCAGTACTTC
>TRBJ2-5|-|TRBV25-1|-
CASHGLETQYF
TGTGCCAGCCACGGGTTGGAGACCCAGTACTTC
>TRBJ2-7|-|TRBV28|-
CAGAASMILGYEQYF
TGTGCCGGAGCGGCCAGTATGATCTTAGGCTACGAGCAGTACTTC
>TRBJ2-1|TRBD1|TRBV20-1|-
CSAREDRGRNEQFF
TGCAGTGCTAGGGAAGACAGGGGGCGGAATGAGCAGTTCTTC
>TRBJ2-7|-|TRBV9|-
CASSVSPNLEQYF
TGTGCCAGCAGCGTTTCTCCTAATTTGGAGCAGTACTTC
>TRBJ2-7|TRBD1|TRBV20-1|-
CSARDFKGQATYEQYF
TGCAGTGCTAGAGATTTTAAGGGACAGGCCACCTACGAGCAGTACTTC
>TRBJ2-3|TRBD1|TRBV6-6|-
CASSQTGLGSADTQYF
TGTGCCAGCAGCCAGACAGGGCTCGGAAGCGCAGATACGCAGTATTTT
>TRBJ2-1|-|TRBV7-3|-
CASSLTYLDNEQFF
TGTGCCAGCAGCCTAACATACTTAGACAATGAGCAGTTCTTC
>TRBJ1-4|-|TRBV27|-
CASSPLGRNEKLFF
TGTGCCAGCAGTCCCTTGGGAAGGAATGAAAAACTGTTTTTT
>TRBJ2-7|-|TRBV5-1|-
CASSLSQSFYEQYF
TGCGCCAGCAGCTTGAGCCAAAGCTTCTACGAGCAGTACTTC
>TRBJ2-5|-|TRBV20-1|-
CGAHMVWETQYF
TGCGGTGCTCACATGGTCTGGGAGACCCAGTACTTC
>TRBJ2-7|-|TRBV14|-
CASSQEGWHIEQYF
TGTGCCAGCAGCCAAGAAGGCTGGCATATCGAGCAGTACTTC
>TRBJ1-4|-|TRBV19|-
CASSIARQATNEKLFF
TGTGCCAGTAGTATCGCCCGACAGGCAACTAATGAAAAACTGTTTTTT
>TRBJ2-1|-|TRBV20-1|few
CSARDRETPPNEQFF
TGCAGTGCTAGAGATAGGGAGACCCCCCCCAATGAGCAGTTCTTC
>TRBJ1-5|-|TRBV6-2/TRBV6-3|few
CASSYPRASGLNNQPQHF
TGTGCCAGCAGTTACCCCCGAGCCTCTGGGCTGAACAATCAGCCCCAGCATTTT
>TRBJ2-1|-|TRBV20-1|-
CSGNRDSTDEQFF
TGCAGTGGGAATCGGGACTCAACAGATGAGCAGTTCTTC
>TRBJ1-2|-|TRBV29-1|-
CSVEETGYGYTF
TGCAGCGTTGAAGAGACAGGCTATGGCTACACCTTC
>TRBJ2-4|-|TRBV7-8|-
CASSRLGDSGDIQYF
TGTGCCAGCAGCCGCCTGGGGGACAGCGGGGACATTCAGTACTTC
>TRBJ2-6|-|TRBV12-3/TRBV12-4|few
CASSLVVGVSGANVLTF
TGTGCCAGCAGTTTAGTAGTTGGAGTCTCTGGGGCCAACGTCCTGACTTTC
>TRBJ2-1|-|TRBV30|-
CAWGDRYNEQFF
TGTGCCTGGGGAGATCGCTACAATGAGCAGTTCTTC
>TRBJ1-1|-|TRBV5-1|-
CASSLDKNTEAFF
TGCGCCAGCAGCTTGGACAAGAACACTGAAGCTTTCTTT
>TRBJ2-4|TRBD1|TRBV5-1|few
CASSRGQGLDIQYF
TGCGCCAGCAGCCGCGGACAGGGTTTAGACATTCAGTACTTC
>TRBJ2-7|-|TRBV20-1|few
CSAHRSGEPPYEQYF
TGCAGTGCACACCGGTCGGGTGAACCCCCCTACGAGCAGTACTTC
>TRBJ2-7|TRBD2|TRBV27|-
CATSLTSGYEQYF
TGTGCCACCTCACTCACTAGCGGGTACGAGCAGTACTTC
>TRBJ2-3|-|TRBV4-2|few
CASSQGDPSSTDTQYF
TGTGCCAGCAGCCAAGGGGACCCATCTAGCACAGATACGCAGTATTTT
>TRBJ2-1|TRBD2|TRBV29-1|many
CSVQAGLAGVGEQFF
TGCAGCGTTCAAGCGGGGCTAGCGGGAGTAGGTGAGCAGTTCTTC
>TRBJ2-5|TRBD2|TRBV9|-
CASSVGTSALETQYF
TGTGCCAGCAGCGTAGGGACTAGCGCTTTGGAGACCCAGTACTTC
>TRBJ2-5|-|TRBV6-5|few
CASQGSRETQYF
TGTGCCAGTCAGGGGAGCCGGGAGACCCAGTACTTC
>TRBJ2-1|-|TRBV20-1|-
CSAKGLARNEQFF
TGCAGTGCTAAGGGACTTGCCCGAAATGAGCAGTTCTTC
>TRBJ2-5|TRBD2|TRBV20-1|-
CSAREGSETQYF
TGCAGTGCTCGGGAGGGCTCGGAGACCCAGTACTTC
>TRBJ1-2|-|TRBV4-1|few
CASSQGTDYYGYTF
TGCGCCAGCAGCCAGGGGACGGACTACTATGGCTACACCTTC
>TRBJ1-1|-|TRBV20-1|once
CSTFGSSFTEAFF
TGCAGTACCTTCGGGTCGAGTTTCACTGAAGCTTTCTTT
>TRBJ2-5|TRBD2|TRBV20-1|-
CSAKFLAGVGETQYF
TGCAGTGCCAAGTTTCTAGCGGGAGTGGGAGAGACCCAGTACTTC
>TRBJ2-6|-|TRBV27|once
CATADSLRANVLTF
TGTGCCACCGCCGACAGTTTAAGGGCCAACGTCCTGACTTTC
>TRBJ1-2|-|TRBV9|-
CASSVEVGDYGYTF
TGCGCCAGCAGCGTAGAGGTTGGGGACTATGGCTACACCTTC
>TRBJ2-5|TRBD2|TRBV29-1|-
CSGGGQETQYF
TGCAGCGGGGGGGGCCAAGAGACCCAGTACTTC
>TRBJ2-7|TRBD2|TRBV20-1|-
CSASPLASGVYEQYF
TGCAGTGCTAGCCCCTTGGCTAGCGGGGTATACGAGCAGTACTTC
>TRBJ2-7|-|TRBV20-1|-
CSARIPDSPLYEQYF
TGCAGTGCTAGGATTCCGGACAGTCCCCTCTACGAGCAGTACTTC
>TRBJ2-1|-|TRBV5-1|few
CASSLGTNYNEQFF
TGCGCCAGCAGCTTGGGGACAAACTACAATGAGCAGTTCTTC
>TRBJ2-1|TRBD2|TRBV10-3|-
CAIATSGNVYEQFF
TGTGCCATCGCAACTAGCGGGAATGTCTATGAGCAGTTCTTC
>TRBJ1-5|TRBD1|TRBV29-1|-
CSVGWGTGSNQPQHF
TGCAGCGTTGGTTGGGGGACAGGGAGCAATCAGCCCCAGCATTTT
>TRBJ2-4|-|TRBV29-1|-
CSVGVTAKNIQYF
TGCAGCGTGGGAGTTACAGCCAAAAACATTCAGTACTTC
>TRBJ2-1|TRBD2|TRBV10-3|-
CATGPSGRSGNEQFF
TGTGCCACCGGACCGAGCGGGAGATCGGGGAATGAGCAGTTCTTC
>TRBJ1-5|TRBD1|TRBV5-1|many
CASSPDGQANQPQHF
TGCGCCAGCAGCCCCGATGGACAGGCAAATCAGCCCCAGCATTTT
>TRBJ2-1|TRBD2|TRBV10-3|-
CAISSGGSSYNEQFF
TGTGCCATCAGCTCGGGGGGAAGCTCCTACAATGAGCAGTTCTTC
>TRBJ2-1|-|TRBV2|-
CASSERVSYNEQFF
TGTGCCAGCAGTGAGCGGGTCTCCTACAATGAGCAGTTCTTC
>TRBJ1-4|TRBD1|TRBV5-1|few
CASSSSGTGGLRNNEKLFF
TGCGCCAGCAGCTCCTCCGGGACAGGGGGCCTCCGTAATAATGAAAAACTGTTTTTT